This TCR beta chain was sequenced during a study of cytomegalovirus exposure and HLA in healthy donors. In the PCR, 60 Vbeta and 13 Jbeta primers were used. Sequenced by immunoSEQ multiplex PCR; TCRdb stores in-frame clones only, minus some. The repertoire has 60,000 to 95,000 clones, around four fifths of them found once; the top ten carry approximately 9%. Trimming stripped 3 bases from V and 5 bases from J, with 8 bases between. This CDR3 region has 11 residues. Germline V gene lookup returns CDR1 DFQATT and CDR2 SNEGSKA (reference sequence). The TCR originated in a woman in her thirties or forties in good health and CMV-seropositive. Specimen: PBMCs. This chain joins TRBV20-1 and TRBJ2-7; D ambiguous. CDR3 DNA sequence: TGCAGTGCTAGTGTTCCGGACGAGCAGTACTTC. Its translation: CSASVPDEQYF.